A single sample gave rise to the 9 T cell receptor beta chains below, sequenced in a study of cytomegalovirus exposure and HLA in healthy donors. It was with 60 Vbeta and 13 Jbeta primers that the PCR ran. Clones were sequenced by immunoSEQ multiplex PCR, and TCRdb holds only the in-frame ones, with some missing. The sample includes approximately 190,000 clones, over 60% of them seen just once. The sample comprised PBMCs. These receptor sequences come from a woman in her twenties or thirties in good health and CMV-seropositive.

The V call is TRBV27, the J call TRBJ2-7; the match to TRBD2 covers 10 bases. There are 15 residues in the CDR3. Trimming took 8 bases from V and 4 from J; bases not matched to a gene: 11. Germline CDR1 reads MNHEY; CDR2 reads SMNVEV (reference sequence). In DNA, the CDR3 is TGTGCCAGCTTTAGCGGCAGCGGGGGGGCGTACGAGCAGTACTTC. Its translation: CASFSGSGGAYEQYF.

Notes on this clone: One junction end does not reproduce the germline sequence, and a read error may be involved. The CDR3 reads CATSWGGAQETQYF. CDR3 in DNA: TGCGCCACCAGCTGGGGTGGGGCACAAGAGACCCAGTACTTC. The chain recombines TRBV5-1 with TRBJ2-5, with D maybe TRBD1 (5 bases). This CDR3 is 14 amino acids long. CDR1 and CDR2 (germline): SGHRS, YFSETQ.

This clone was observed a few times. The chain employs TRBV13 and TRBJ1-1; 8 nucleotides match TRBD1. J was trimmed by 1 base and V by 5 bases; bases with no gene match: 9. The CDR3 is 16 amino acids. Germline V gene data show CDR1 as PRHDT and CDR2 as FYEKMQ (reference sequence). The CDR3 bases are TGTGCCAGCAGCCCCAAAGGACAGGGAGCGAACACTGAAGCTTTCTTT. It encodes CASSPKGQGANTEAFF.

This clone was observed many times. The V gene is TRBV13, the J gene TRBJ2-7; TRBD2 aligns across 7 bases. V lost 5 bases, J lost 0 bases, and 13 bases stayed unmatched. This CDR3 contains 17 residues. Germline CDR1 PRHDT, CDR2 FYEKMQ (reference sequence). CDR3 in amino acids: CASSAQTGGGSSYEQYF. In nucleotides, the CDR3 is TGTGCCAGCAGCGCCCAAACGGGGGGAGGTAGCTCCTACGAGCAGTACTTC. Supplemented by reference TRBV13 and TRBJ2-7, the full variable domain reads AAGVIQSPRHLIKEKRETATLKCYPIPRHDTVYWYQQGPGQDPQFLISFYEKMQSDKGSIPDRFSAQQFSDYHSELNMSSLELGDSALYFCASSAQTGGGSSYEQYFGPGTRLTVT.

The chain has TRBV5-6 and TRBJ2-2; 8 bases align to TRBD1. J gave up 7 bases and V 6 bases, and 11 bases lay outside the gene matches. Germline assignment: CDR1 SGHDT and CDR2 YYEEEE. The CDR3 has 15 residues. The chain's CDR3 is CASTAPGGKGGELFF. In nucleotides, the CDR3 is TGTGCCAGCACCGCCCCAGGGGGCAAGGGCGGGGAGCTGTTTTTT.

The chain is built from TRBV15 and TRBJ2-6; 11 bases are shared with TRBD1. The CDR3 extends over 15 amino acids. CDR1 is LNHNV, CDR2 YYDKDF, per germline (reference sequence). The V segment lost 9 bases and the J segment 2 bases; nucleotides outside the gene matches: 3. DNA of the CDR3: TGTGCCACTCAGGGACAGGGGGCTGGGGCCAACGTCCTGACTTTC. Encoded protein: CATQGQGAGANVLTF.

This clone was counted only a few times. V usage is TRBV30 and J usage is TRBJ2-1; 8 bases align to TRBD2. CDR1 is GTSNPN and CDR2 is SVGIG in the germline V gene (reference sequence). CDR3 size: 16 residues. The V and J ends lost 2 bases and 0 bases, in that order; junction bases with no gene match: 6. In nucleotides, the CDR3 is TGTGCCTGGAGTAGGAGGAGCGGGAGCTCCTACAATGAGCAGTTCTTC. Protein: CAWSRRSGSSYNEQFF.

On this clone: Other DNA sequences in this sample translate to the same CDR3. The chain has TRBV5-1 and TRBJ2-3; 14 nucleotides agree with TRBD2. The CDR3 length is 16 residues. Germline CDR1 reads SGHRS; CDR2 reads YFSETQ. After removal of 4 bases from V and 4 bases from J, the junction contained 5 bases not matched to a gene. For the CDR3, the DNA is TGCGCCAGCAGCCTGGGGACTAGCGGGAGTGCAGATACGCAGTATTTT. This codes for CASSLGTSGSADTQYF.

The chain is built from TRBV15 and TRBJ2-7, with TRBD2 identical over 9 bases. Trimming took 4 bases from V and 5 from J; bases not matched to a gene: 12. The germline V gene encodes CDR1 LNHNV and CDR2 YYDKDF (reference sequence). The CDR3 has 16 amino acids. Here the CDR3 reads CATSTTSGLNLDEQYF. The CDR3 bases are TGTGCCACCAGCACGACTAGCGGCCTTAACCTAGACGAGCAGTACTTC.